The rows below give T cell receptor beta chains drawn from one sample of a study of T-cell reconstitution after alpha-beta-depleted transplantation in children. A single record per CDR3 protein comes from TCRdb applying MiXCR to the PCR reads. Here the sample spans about 900,000 distinct CDR3 sequences, about 30% being singletons. Material: PBMCs, mostly from graft donor cells, obtained 360 days after TCRalphabeta/CD19-depleted stem cell transplant. These receptor sequences come from a boy less than two years old who had a stem cell transplant for SCID, so the T cells may come from the graft donor. Both conserved end residues are part of each CDR3. D genes are given only for firm matches. Size is stated for part of the rows, as once, few or many counts, or as a class when the clone is expanded.

cdr3_aa: CASSQTVTNTGTANYGYTF
cdr3_nt: TGTGCCAGCAGCCAGACAGTAACCAATACCGGGACGGCTAACTATGGCTACACCTTC
d_call: -
j_call: TRBJ1-2
v_call: TRBV4-2
clone_size: -
cdr3_length: 19

cdr3_aa: CASSQATVSGQLFF
cdr3_nt: TGTGCCAGCAGCCAAGCAACGGTCTCCGGTCAGCTGTTTTTT
d_call: -
j_call: TRBJ2-2
v_call: TRBV3-1
clone_size: -
cdr3_length: 14

cdr3_aa: CASSWGENNEQFF
cdr3_nt: TGTGCCAGCAGCTGGGGGGAGAACAATGAGCAGTTCTTC
d_call: -
j_call: TRBJ2-1
v_call: TRBV11-1
clone_size: -
cdr3_length: 13

cdr3_aa: CASSWGASGGKETQYF
cdr3_nt: TGTGCCAGCAGCTGGGGAGCCAGCGGGGGGAAAGAGACCCAGTACTTC
d_call: TRBD2
j_call: TRBJ2-5
v_call: TRBV5-6
clone_size: few
cdr3_length: 16

cdr3_aa: CASSLGRGAYSGELFF
cdr3_nt: TGCGCCAGCAGCTTGGGACGGGGCGCTTACTCCGGGGAGCTGTTTTTT
d_call: -
j_call: TRBJ2-2
v_call: TRBV5-1
clone_size: -
cdr3_length: 16

cdr3_aa: CASSLGPGPGTQYF
cdr3_nt: TGTGCCAGCAGCCTAGGGCCCGGACCAGGAACGCAGTATTTT
d_call: -
j_call: TRBJ2-3
v_call: TRBV3-1
clone_size: few
cdr3_length: 14

cdr3_aa: CASSLGTGYETQYF
cdr3_nt: TGTGCCAGCAGTTTAGGGACAGGGTATGAGACCCAGTACTTC
d_call: TRBD1
j_call: TRBJ2-5
v_call: TRBV28
clone_size: few
cdr3_length: 14

cdr3_aa: CASSLVPGAVNSPLHF
cdr3_nt: TGTGCCAGCAGTTTAGTCCCGGGAGCGGTGAATTCACCCCTCCACTTT
d_call: -
j_call: TRBJ1-6
v_call: TRBV12-3/TRBV12-4
clone_size: few
cdr3_length: 16

cdr3_aa: CATRKPTDRVFEVQETQYF
cdr3_nt: TGTGCCACCAGGAAACCGACGGACAGGGTGTTCGAGGTGCAAGAGACCCAGTACTTC
d_call: TRBD1
j_call: TRBJ2-5
v_call: TRBV24-1
clone_size: -
cdr3_length: 19

cdr3_aa: CASSVLGETQYF
cdr3_nt: TGTGCCAGCAGCGTACTCGGGGAGACCCAGTACTTC
d_call: -
j_call: TRBJ2-5
v_call: TRBV6-5
clone_size: many
cdr3_length: 12

cdr3_aa: CASSYGGFSSYEQYF
cdr3_nt: TGTGCCAGCAGTTACGGGGGCTTCAGCTCCTACGAGCAGTACTTC
d_call: -
j_call: TRBJ2-7
v_call: TRBV12-3/TRBV12-4
clone_size: -
cdr3_length: 15

cdr3_aa: CASRETGTGTETQYF
cdr3_nt: TGTGCCAGCAGAGAAACCGGGACAGGGACAGAGACCCAGTACTTC
d_call: TRBD1
j_call: TRBJ2-5
v_call: TRBV6-2/TRBV6-3
clone_size: -
cdr3_length: 15

cdr3_aa: CASSLFGLAGAKNIQYF
cdr3_nt: TGTGCCAGCAGTTTATTTGGGCTAGCGGGGGCCAAAAACATTCAGTACTTC
d_call: TRBD2
j_call: TRBJ2-4
v_call: TRBV12-3/TRBV12-4
clone_size: -
cdr3_length: 17

cdr3_aa: CSAHLGRGLVNEQFF
cdr3_nt: TGCAGTGCTCACCTGGGCAGGGGGCTAGTGAATGAGCAGTTCTTC
d_call: TRBD1
j_call: TRBJ2-1
v_call: TRBV20-1
clone_size: -
cdr3_length: 15

cdr3_aa: CASSLAPVGQGGNEQFF
cdr3_nt: TGTGCCAGCAGCTTAGCCCCCGTTGGCCAGGGAGGGAATGAGCAGTTCTTC
d_call: TRBD2
j_call: TRBJ2-1
v_call: TRBV7-2
clone_size: few
cdr3_length: 17

cdr3_aa: CASSPSVLGHFSGNTIYF
cdr3_nt: TGCGCCAGCAGCCCTTCTGTTTTAGGGCACTTCTCTGGAAACACCATATATTTT
d_call: -
j_call: TRBJ1-3
v_call: TRBV4-3
clone_size: few
cdr3_length: 18

cdr3_aa: CASREGEYGYTF
cdr3_nt: TGTGCCAGCCGGGAGGGGGAGTATGGCTACACCTTC
d_call: -
j_call: TRBJ1-2
v_call: TRBV6-5
clone_size: -
cdr3_length: 12

cdr3_aa: CASGARRAIYNEQFF
cdr3_nt: TGTGCTAGTGGTGCGAGACGTGCGATATACAATGAGCAGTTCTTC
d_call: -
j_call: TRBJ2-1
v_call: TRBV12-5
clone_size: -
cdr3_length: 15

cdr3_aa: CASSFGSTGGAFF
cdr3_nt: TGCGCCAGCAGCTTCGGATCTACAGGGGGAGCTTTCTTT
d_call: TRBD1
j_call: TRBJ1-1
v_call: TRBV5-1
clone_size: few
cdr3_length: 13

cdr3_aa: CASTSGSTGGRNQPQHF
cdr3_nt: TGCGCCAGCACCTCGGGGTCGACAGGGGGCCGCAATCAGCCCCAGCATTTT
d_call: TRBD1
j_call: TRBJ1-5
v_call: TRBV4-1
clone_size: -
cdr3_length: 17

cdr3_aa: CATSRDVGYTGELFF
cdr3_nt: TGTGCCACCAGCAGAGATGTGGGCTACACCGGGGAGCTGTTTTTT
d_call: -
j_call: TRBJ2-2
v_call: TRBV15
clone_size: -
cdr3_length: 15

cdr3_aa: CASSIRPRGGSSQAQYF
cdr3_nt: TGCGCCAGCAGCATCCGCCCGCGGGGAGGCTCCTCTCAGGCGCAGTACTTC
d_call: -
j_call: TRBJ2-7
v_call: TRBV5-1
clone_size: -
cdr3_length: 17

cdr3_aa: CASTWSGDTQYF
cdr3_nt: TGCGCCAGCACCTGGAGTGGGGATACGCAGTATTTT
d_call: -
j_call: TRBJ2-3
v_call: TRBV5-1
clone_size: -
cdr3_length: 12

cdr3_aa: CATSRGQGGLYGYTF
cdr3_nt: TGTGCCACCAGCAGAGGGCAGGGGGGGCTCTATGGCTACACCTTC
d_call: TRBD1
j_call: TRBJ1-2
v_call: TRBV15
clone_size: few
cdr3_length: 15

cdr3_aa: CASREVGGLGEQYF
cdr3_nt: TGTGCCAGCAGGGAGGTAGGGGGGTTAGGCGAGCAGTACTTC
d_call: -
j_call: TRBJ2-7
v_call: TRBV25-1
clone_size: -
cdr3_length: 14

cdr3_aa: CASSYTGTGREKLFF
cdr3_nt: TGTGCCAGCAGTTACACCGGGACGGGGCGGGAAAAACTGTTTTTT
d_call: -
j_call: TRBJ1-4
v_call: TRBV6-5
clone_size: -
cdr3_length: 15

cdr3_aa: CASSFGLAVTDTQYF
cdr3_nt: TGTGCCAGCAGCTTCGGGCTAGCGGTCACAGATACGCAGTATTTT
d_call: TRBD2
j_call: TRBJ2-3
v_call: TRBV7-9
clone_size: few
cdr3_length: 15

cdr3_aa: CASSIRQGANTEAFF
cdr3_nt: TGTGCCAGCAGTATCCGACAGGGGGCCAACACTGAAGCTTTCTTT
d_call: TRBD1
j_call: TRBJ1-1
v_call: TRBV12-3/TRBV12-4
clone_size: -
cdr3_length: 15

cdr3_aa: CSVGRWHPAVSYNEQFF
cdr3_nt: TGCAGCGTTGGGAGGTGGCACCCCGCGGTCTCCTACAATGAGCAGTTCTTC
d_call: -
j_call: TRBJ2-1
v_call: TRBV29-1
clone_size: -
cdr3_length: 17

cdr3_aa: CSASSRFGNEQFF
cdr3_nt: TGCAGTGCTAGTTCGCGTTTCGGGAATGAGCAGTTCTTC
d_call: -
j_call: TRBJ2-1
v_call: TRBV20-1
clone_size: few
cdr3_length: 13

cdr3_aa: CSARDGYRAGNTEAFF
cdr3_nt: TGCAGTGCTAGAGATGGTTACCGAGCGGGAAACACTGAAGCTTTCTTT
d_call: -
j_call: TRBJ1-1
v_call: TRBV20-1
clone_size: -
cdr3_length: 16

cdr3_aa: CASSGGTRSTGELFF
cdr3_nt: TGTGCCAGCAGCGGCGGGACTAGAAGCACCGGGGAGCTGTTTTTT
d_call: TRBD2
j_call: TRBJ2-2
v_call: TRBV9
clone_size: many
cdr3_length: 15

cdr3_aa: CASSNVNSNQPQHF
cdr3_nt: TGTGCCAGCAGTAATGTGAATAGCAATCAGCCCCAGCATTTT
d_call: -
j_call: TRBJ1-5
v_call: TRBV6-2/TRBV6-3
clone_size: few
cdr3_length: 14

cdr3_aa: CASRVGLGETNTGELFF
cdr3_nt: TGTGCCAGCAGAGTGGGCCTAGGGGAAACGAACACCGGGGAGCTGTTTTTT
d_call: -
j_call: TRBJ2-2
v_call: TRBV12-3/TRBV12-4
clone_size: few
cdr3_length: 17

cdr3_aa: CASSLSLPRVNEQYF
cdr3_nt: TGTGCCAGCAGTTTAAGCCTCCCTAGAGTCAACGAGCAGTACTTC
d_call: -
j_call: TRBJ2-7
v_call: TRBV12-3/TRBV12-4
clone_size: -
cdr3_length: 15

cdr3_aa: CASSYSPDRAYEQYF
cdr3_nt: TGTGCCAGCAGTTACTCTCCCGACAGGGCCTACGAGCAGTACTTC
d_call: TRBD1
j_call: TRBJ2-7
v_call: TRBV6-5
clone_size: -
cdr3_length: 15

cdr3_aa: CAIRGDPGELFF
cdr3_nt: TGTGCCATCAGGGGGGACCCCGGGGAGCTGTTTTTT
d_call: -
j_call: TRBJ2-2
v_call: TRBV10-3
clone_size: -
cdr3_length: 12

cdr3_aa: CSARDVRGASLNEQFF
cdr3_nt: TGCAGTGCTAGAGATGTAAGGGGCGCGTCTCTTAATGAGCAGTTCTTC
d_call: -
j_call: TRBJ2-1
v_call: TRBV20-1
clone_size: few
cdr3_length: 16

cdr3_aa: CASSLGLLAGATYEQYF
cdr3_nt: TGTGCCAGCAGCTTAGGACTACTAGCGGGGGCCACCTACGAGCAGTACTTC
d_call: TRBD2
j_call: TRBJ2-7
v_call: TRBV7-8
clone_size: -
cdr3_length: 17

cdr3_aa: CATRGRGSDQETQYF
cdr3_nt: TGTGCCACCAGGGGACGGGGCTCGGACCAAGAGACCCAGTACTTC
d_call: -
j_call: TRBJ2-5
v_call: TRBV7-8
clone_size: few
cdr3_length: 15

cdr3_aa: CATSDSGRGYTF
cdr3_nt: TGTGCCACCAGTGATTCTGGGCGCGGCTACACCTTC
d_call: -
j_call: TRBJ1-2
v_call: TRBV24-1
clone_size: few
cdr3_length: 12

cdr3_aa: CASSHRDRGFLGDNEQFF
cdr3_nt: TGTGCCAGCAGCCACAGGGACAGGGGCTTTTTGGGGGACAATGAGCAGTTCTTC
d_call: TRBD1
j_call: TRBJ2-1
v_call: TRBV28
clone_size: once
cdr3_length: 18

cdr3_aa: CASMTSTSDTQYF
cdr3_nt: TGCGCCAGCATGACTAGCACCTCAGATACGCAGTATTTT
d_call: TRBD2
j_call: TRBJ2-3
v_call: TRBV5-1
clone_size: few
cdr3_length: 13

cdr3_aa: CSAIASPQPTQYF
cdr3_nt: TGCAGTGCTATAGCCAGCCCCCAGCCCACGCAGTATTTT
d_call: -
j_call: TRBJ2-3
v_call: TRBV20-1
clone_size: few
cdr3_length: 13

cdr3_aa: CSVENRGGTEAFF
cdr3_nt: TGCAGCGTTGAGAATCGGGGCGGCACTGAAGCTTTCTTT
d_call: -
j_call: TRBJ1-1
v_call: TRBV29-1
clone_size: -
cdr3_length: 13

cdr3_aa: CASSATVTMNTEAFF
cdr3_nt: TGTGCCAGCAGTGCGACAGTAACCATGAACACTGAAGCTTTCTTT
d_call: -
j_call: TRBJ1-1
v_call: TRBV28
clone_size: -
cdr3_length: 15

cdr3_aa: CASSRGTSGNYEQYF
cdr3_nt: TGTGCCAGCAGCCGAGGGACTAGCGGGAATTACGAGCAGTACTTC
d_call: TRBD2
j_call: TRBJ2-7
v_call: TRBV3-1
clone_size: few
cdr3_length: 15

cdr3_aa: CASSFRRGIQETQYF
cdr3_nt: TGTGCCAGCAGTTTCCGCCGGGGCATCCAAGAGACCCAGTACTTC
d_call: -
j_call: TRBJ2-5
v_call: TRBV28
clone_size: few
cdr3_length: 15

cdr3_aa: CASSPQLDSEQFF
cdr3_nt: TGTGCCAGCAGCCCCCAACTAGATAGTGAGCAGTTCTTC
d_call: -
j_call: TRBJ2-1
v_call: TRBV7-2
clone_size: few
cdr3_length: 13

cdr3_aa: CASSLATGAFSNQPQHF
cdr3_nt: TGTGCCAGCAGCTTAGCAACAGGGGCTTTTAGCAATCAGCCCCAGCATTTT
d_call: TRBD1
j_call: TRBJ1-5
v_call: TRBV7-8
clone_size: -
cdr3_length: 17

cdr3_aa: CASSLELLAGGPNEQFF
cdr3_nt: TGCGCCAGCAGCTTGGAACTTCTAGCGGGGGGGCCCAATGAGCAGTTCTTC
d_call: TRBD2
j_call: TRBJ2-1
v_call: TRBV5-1
clone_size: -
cdr3_length: 17

cdr3_aa: CASNKFGGNQPQHF
cdr3_nt: TGTGCCAGCAATAAATTTGGGGGGAATCAGCCCCAGCATTTT
d_call: -
j_call: TRBJ1-5
v_call: TRBV12-3/TRBV12-4
clone_size: -
cdr3_length: 14

cdr3_aa: CASSLRPSRVQETQYF
cdr3_nt: TGTGCCAGCAGCTTACGACCCTCAAGGGTCCAAGAGACCCAGTACTTC
d_call: -
j_call: TRBJ2-5
v_call: TRBV7-2
clone_size: -
cdr3_length: 16

cdr3_aa: CAIRKGQGSSPLHF
cdr3_nt: TGTGCCATCAGAAAGGGACAGGGTTCTTCACCCCTCCACTTT
d_call: TRBD1
j_call: TRBJ1-6
v_call: TRBV10-3
clone_size: -
cdr3_length: 14

cdr3_aa: CSATDSRWGSYEQYF
cdr3_nt: TGCAGTGCTACCGATTCAAGGTGGGGGTCCTACGAGCAGTACTTC
d_call: -
j_call: TRBJ2-7
v_call: TRBV20-1
clone_size: -
cdr3_length: 15

cdr3_aa: CASSERDNLWKETQYF
cdr3_nt: TGTGCCAGCAGTGAAAGGGACAACCTTTGGAAAGAGACCCAGTACTTC
d_call: -
j_call: TRBJ2-5
v_call: TRBV2
clone_size: -
cdr3_length: 16